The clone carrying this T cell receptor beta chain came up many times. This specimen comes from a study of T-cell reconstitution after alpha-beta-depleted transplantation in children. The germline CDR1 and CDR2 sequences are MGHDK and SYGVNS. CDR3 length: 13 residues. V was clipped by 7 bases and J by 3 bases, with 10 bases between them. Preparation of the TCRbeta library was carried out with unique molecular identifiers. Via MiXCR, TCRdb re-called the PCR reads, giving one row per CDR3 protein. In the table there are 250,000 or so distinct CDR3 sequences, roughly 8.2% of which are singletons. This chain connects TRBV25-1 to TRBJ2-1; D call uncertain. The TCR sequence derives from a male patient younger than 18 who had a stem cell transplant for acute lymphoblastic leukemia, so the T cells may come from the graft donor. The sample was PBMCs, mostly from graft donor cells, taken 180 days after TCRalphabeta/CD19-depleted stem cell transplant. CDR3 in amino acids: CASNGNFYNEQFF. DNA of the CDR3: TGTGCCAGCAATGGGAACTTCTACAATGAGCAGTTCTTC.